This TCR beta chain is drawn from a study of a mutant IDH1 vaccine in newly diagnosed glioma. Study overall: There were approximately 62% males and roughly 40% females among treated patients, whose mean age was about 44 years.

Repertoires were generated with immunoSEQ multiplex PCR, while TCRdb's copy carries only in-frame clones and drops some. The data show 40,000 or so clones, roughly 78% seen once. The CDR3 totals 15 residues. The V gene's germline CDR1 is SGHNT and CDR2 YYREEE (reference sequence). The germline V and J ends were trimmed by 0 bases and 3 bases, with 12 bases remaining between them. This sample's time point: baseline, week 1 (first vaccination visit). The sample's treatment: pre-vaccination baseline after standard-of-care therapy. The chain recombines TRBV5-4 with TRBJ1-1, with D possibly TRBD1 on 6 matching bases. Sequences were derived from PBMCs, sampled from a glioma patient treated with radiotherapy, temozolomide or both. The TCR was taken from a man aged 40-50 years with glioma. Some clones in this sample may be carry-over from other donors' samples. Written as DNA, the CDR3 is TGTGCCAGCAGCTTGGTGGGTCCAGGGGACACTGAAGCTTTCTTT. It encodes CASSLVGPGDTEAFF.